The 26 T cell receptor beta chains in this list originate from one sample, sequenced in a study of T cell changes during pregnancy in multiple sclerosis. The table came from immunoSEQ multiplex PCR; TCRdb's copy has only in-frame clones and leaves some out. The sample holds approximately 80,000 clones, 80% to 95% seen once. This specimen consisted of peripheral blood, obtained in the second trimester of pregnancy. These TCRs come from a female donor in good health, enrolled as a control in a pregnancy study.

The CDR3 DNA reads TGTGCCAGCTCACCCCGAGAAGATACGCAGTATTTT. Translating it yields CASSPREDTQYF. The J gene is TRBJ2-3, the V gene TRBV18; D is unresolved. The length of the CDR3 is 12 residues. The V end lost 3 bases, the J end lost 5 bases, and 6 bases lay between the germline ends. Germline V lookup: CDR1 KGHSH, CDR2 LQKENI.

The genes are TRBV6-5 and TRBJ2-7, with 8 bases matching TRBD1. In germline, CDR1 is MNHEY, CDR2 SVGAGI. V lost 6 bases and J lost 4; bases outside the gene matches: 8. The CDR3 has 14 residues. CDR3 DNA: TGTGCCAGCAGACGACCGGGACAGGTGTACGAGCAGTACTTC. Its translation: CASRRPGQVYEQYF.

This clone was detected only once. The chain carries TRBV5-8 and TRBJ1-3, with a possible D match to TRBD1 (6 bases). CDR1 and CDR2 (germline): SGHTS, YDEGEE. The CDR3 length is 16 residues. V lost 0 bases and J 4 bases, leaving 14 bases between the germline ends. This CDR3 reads CASSLALSRGGNTIYF. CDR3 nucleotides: TGTGCCAGCAGCTTGGCCCTTTCCAGGGGAGGAAACACCATATATTTT.

The CDR3 reads CASSLWRVGTEAFF. CDR3 DNA: TGTGCCAGCAGTTTATGGAGGGTTGGGACTGAAGCTTTCTTT. The gene calls are TRBV28 and TRBJ1-1; D remains unclear. The V gene's germline CDR1 is MDHEN and CDR2 SYDVKM. Trimming removed 0 bases at V and 5 bases at J, with 10 bases between. This CDR3 has 14 amino acids.

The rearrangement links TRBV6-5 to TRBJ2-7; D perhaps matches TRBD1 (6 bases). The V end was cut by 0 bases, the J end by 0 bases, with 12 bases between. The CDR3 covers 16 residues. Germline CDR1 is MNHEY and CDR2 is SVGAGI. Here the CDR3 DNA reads TGTGCCAGCAGTTACTCGCAAGGGGGTGCCTCCTACGAGCAGTACTTC. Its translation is CASSYSQGGASYEQYF.

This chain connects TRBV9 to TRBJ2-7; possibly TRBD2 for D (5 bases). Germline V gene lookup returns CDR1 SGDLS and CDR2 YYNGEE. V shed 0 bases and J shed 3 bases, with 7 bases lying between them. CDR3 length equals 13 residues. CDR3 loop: CASSVGENYEQYF. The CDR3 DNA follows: TGTGCCAGCAGCGTAGGGGAGAACTACGAGCAGTACTTC.

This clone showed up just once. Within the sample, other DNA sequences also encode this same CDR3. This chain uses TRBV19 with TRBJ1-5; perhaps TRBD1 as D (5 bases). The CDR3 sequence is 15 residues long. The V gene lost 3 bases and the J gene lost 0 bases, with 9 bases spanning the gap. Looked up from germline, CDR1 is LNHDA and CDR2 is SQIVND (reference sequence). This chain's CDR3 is CASSISGNSNQPQHF. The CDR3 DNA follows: TGTGCCAGTAGTATCTCAGGGAATAGCAATCAGCCCCAGCATTTT.

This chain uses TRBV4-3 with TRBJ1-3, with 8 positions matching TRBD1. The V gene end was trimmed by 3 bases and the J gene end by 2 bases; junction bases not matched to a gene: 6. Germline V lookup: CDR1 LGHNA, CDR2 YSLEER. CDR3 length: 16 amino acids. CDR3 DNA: TGCGCCAGCAGCCAGGGACAGGCTAGTACTGGAAACACCATATATTTT. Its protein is CASSQGQASTGNTIYF.

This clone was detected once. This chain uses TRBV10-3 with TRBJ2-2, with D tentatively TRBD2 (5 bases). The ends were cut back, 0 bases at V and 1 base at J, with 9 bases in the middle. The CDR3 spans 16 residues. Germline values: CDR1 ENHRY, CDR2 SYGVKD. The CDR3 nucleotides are TGTGCCATCAGTGAGTCTAGCGCAGTGAACACCGGGGAGCTGTTTTTT. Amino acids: CAISESSAVNTGELFF.

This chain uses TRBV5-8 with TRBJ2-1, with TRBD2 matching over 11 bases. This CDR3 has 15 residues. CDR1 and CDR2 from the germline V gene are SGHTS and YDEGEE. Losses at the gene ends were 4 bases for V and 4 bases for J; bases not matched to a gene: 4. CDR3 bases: TGTGCCAGCAGCCTCACTAGCGGGAGATACAATGAGCAGTTCTTC. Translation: CASSLTSGRYNEQFF.

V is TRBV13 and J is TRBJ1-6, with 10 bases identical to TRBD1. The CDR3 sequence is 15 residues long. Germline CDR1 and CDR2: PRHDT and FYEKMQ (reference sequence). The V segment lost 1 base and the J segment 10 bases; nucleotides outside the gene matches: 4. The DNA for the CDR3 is TGTGCCAGCAGCTTAGCTGGGACAGGGGCATCACCCCTCCACTTT. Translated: CASSLAGTGASPLHF.

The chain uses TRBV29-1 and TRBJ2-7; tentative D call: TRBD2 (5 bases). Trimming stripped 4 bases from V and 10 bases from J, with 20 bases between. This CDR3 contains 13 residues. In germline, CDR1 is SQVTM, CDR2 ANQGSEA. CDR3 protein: CSVVRVGDYLQYF. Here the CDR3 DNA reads TGCAGCGTTGTAAGGGTCGGGGATTATTTACAGTACTTC.

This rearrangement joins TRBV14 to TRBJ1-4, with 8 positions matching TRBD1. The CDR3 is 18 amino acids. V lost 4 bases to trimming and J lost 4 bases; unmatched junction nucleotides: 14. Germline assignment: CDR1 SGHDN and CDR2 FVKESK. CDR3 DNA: TGTGCCAGCAGCCCCGACAGGGGTCAATCCTCGAATAATGAAAAACTGTTTTTT. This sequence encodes CASSPDRGQSSNNEKLFF. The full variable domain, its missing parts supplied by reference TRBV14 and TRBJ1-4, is EAGVTQFPSHSVIEKGQTVTLRCDPISGHDNLYWYRRVMGKEIKFLLHFVKESKQDESGMPNNRFLAERTGGTYSTLKVQPAELEDSGVYFCASSPDRGQSSNNEKLFFGSGTQLSVL.

The CDR3 DNA follows: TGTGCCAGCAGCCCCGGACAGGGGATCGGTGAAAAACTGTTTTTT. This sequence encodes CASSPGQGIGEKLFF. The rearrangement links TRBV5-6 to TRBJ1-4, with 9 bases that match TRBD1. The CDR3 runs 15 residues. The V segment lost 4 bases and the J segment 7 bases; nucleotides outside the gene matches: 8. Germline CDR1 is SGHDT and CDR2 is YYEEEE.

The CDR3 loop reads CASSLDGQGGETQYF. The CDR3 DNA follows: TGTGCCAGCAGCTTAGACGGACAGGGCGGAGAGACCCAGTACTTC. The chain recombines TRBV7-3 with TRBJ2-5; 8 bases align to TRBD1. Germline V CDR1 and CDR2: SGHTA, FQGTGA. The length of the CDR3 is 15 residues. The J segment lost 4 bases and the V segment lost 2 bases, leaving 6 bases of the junction unmatched.

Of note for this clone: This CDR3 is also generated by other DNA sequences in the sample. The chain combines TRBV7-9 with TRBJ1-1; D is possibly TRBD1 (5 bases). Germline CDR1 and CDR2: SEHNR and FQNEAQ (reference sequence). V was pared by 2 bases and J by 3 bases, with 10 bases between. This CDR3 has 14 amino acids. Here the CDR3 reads CASSLSQGDTEAFF. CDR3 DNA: TGTGCCAGCAGCTTAAGCCAGGGTGACACTGAAGCTTTCTTT.

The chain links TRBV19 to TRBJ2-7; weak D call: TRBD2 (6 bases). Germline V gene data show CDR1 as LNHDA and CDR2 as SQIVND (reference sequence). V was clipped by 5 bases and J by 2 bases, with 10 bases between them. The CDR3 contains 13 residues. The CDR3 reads CASSAGTPYEQYF. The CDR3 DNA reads TGTGCCAGTAGTGCGGGGACCCCCTACGAGCAGTACTTC.

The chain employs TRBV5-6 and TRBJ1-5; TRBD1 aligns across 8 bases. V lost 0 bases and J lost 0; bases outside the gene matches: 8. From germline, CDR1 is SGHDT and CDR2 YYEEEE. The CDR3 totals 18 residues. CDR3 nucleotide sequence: TGTGCCAGCAGCTTGGTGGGGGACAGGTGGAATAGCAATCAGCCCCAGCATTTT. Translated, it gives CASSLVGDRWNSNQPQHF.

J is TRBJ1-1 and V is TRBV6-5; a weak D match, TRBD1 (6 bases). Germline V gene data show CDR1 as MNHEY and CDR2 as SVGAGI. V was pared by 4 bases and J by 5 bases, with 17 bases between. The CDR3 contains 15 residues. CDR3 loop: CASSLSRGRSTEAFF. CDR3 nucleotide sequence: TGTGCCAGCAGTTTATCCAGGGGTAGGTCTACTGAAGCTTTCTTT.

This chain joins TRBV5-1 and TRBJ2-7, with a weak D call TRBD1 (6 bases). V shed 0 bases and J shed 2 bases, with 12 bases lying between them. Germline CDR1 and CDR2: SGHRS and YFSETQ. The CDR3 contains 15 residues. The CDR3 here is CASSLEVGQTYEQYF. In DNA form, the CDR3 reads TGCGCCAGCAGCTTGGAAGTTGGACAGACCTACGAGCAGTACTTC.

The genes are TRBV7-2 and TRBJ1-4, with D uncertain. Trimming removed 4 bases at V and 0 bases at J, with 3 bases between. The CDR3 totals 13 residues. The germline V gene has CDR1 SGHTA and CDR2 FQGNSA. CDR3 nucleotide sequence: TGTGCCAGCAGCTCAGCAACTAATGAAAAACTGTTTTTT. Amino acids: CASSSATNEKLFF.

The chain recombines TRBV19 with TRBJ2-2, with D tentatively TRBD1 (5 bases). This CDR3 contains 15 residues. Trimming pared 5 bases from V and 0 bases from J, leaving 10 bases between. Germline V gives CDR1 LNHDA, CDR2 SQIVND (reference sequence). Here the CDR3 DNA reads TGTGCCAGTAGTTCTAAGACAGCGAACACCGGGGAGCTGTTTTTT. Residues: CASSSKTANTGELFF. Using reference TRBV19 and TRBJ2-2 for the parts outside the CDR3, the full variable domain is DGGITQSPKYLFRKEGQNVTLSCEQNLNHDAMYWYRQDPGQGLRLIYYSQIVNDFQKGDIAEGYSVSREKKESFPLTVTSAQKNPTAFYLCASSSKTANTGELFFGEGSRLTVL.

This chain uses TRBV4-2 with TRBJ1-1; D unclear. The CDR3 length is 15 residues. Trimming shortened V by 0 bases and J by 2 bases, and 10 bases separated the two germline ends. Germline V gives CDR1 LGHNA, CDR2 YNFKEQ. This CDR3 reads CASSQDAGGNTEAFF. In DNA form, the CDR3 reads TGTGCCAGCAGCCAAGATGCGGGAGGAAACACTGAAGCTTTCTTT.

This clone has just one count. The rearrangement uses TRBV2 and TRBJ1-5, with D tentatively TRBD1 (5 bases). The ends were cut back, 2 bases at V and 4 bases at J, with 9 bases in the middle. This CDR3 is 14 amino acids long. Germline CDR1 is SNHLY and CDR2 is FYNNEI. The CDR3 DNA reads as TGTGCCAGCAGTGAATTGGGGGGTAATCAGCCCCAGCATTTT. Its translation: CASSELGGNQPQHF.

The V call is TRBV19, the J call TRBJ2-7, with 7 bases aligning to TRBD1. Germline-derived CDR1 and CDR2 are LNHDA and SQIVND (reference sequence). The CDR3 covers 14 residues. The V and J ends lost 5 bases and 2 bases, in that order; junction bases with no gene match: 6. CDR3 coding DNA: TGTGCCAGTAGTTCCCGGGACAGCCCCTACGAGCAGTACTTC. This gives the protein CASSSRDSPYEQYF.

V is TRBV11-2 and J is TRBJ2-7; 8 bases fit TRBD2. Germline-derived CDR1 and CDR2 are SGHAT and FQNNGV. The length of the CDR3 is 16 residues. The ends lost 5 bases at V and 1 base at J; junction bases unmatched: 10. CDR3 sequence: CASSPIARGGSYEQYF. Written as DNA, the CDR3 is TGTGCCAGCAGCCCGATCGCCCGGGGGGGATCCTACGAGCAGTACTTC.